The sequence of this T cell receptor beta chain was determined in a study of Tregs in tolerant kidney transplant recipients. General study points: Biological reproducibility was not directly addressed, but technical replication error appeared minimal. Activated donor B cell expansion appeared to reveal the most relevant donor-specific TCRbeta repertoire.

A remark on this clone: Antigen unknown.

Profiled with immunoSEQ multiplex PCR; TCRdb holds only in-frame clones, not every one. The sample carries around 120,000 clones, approximately 90% recorded once. Unstimulated Tregs (CD4+CD25+CD127-) and CD4+CD25- non-Tregs were sorted from PBMCs. The TCR comes from a human donor in good health. The sample taken for sequencing was CD4+ T cells from blood.

The CDR3 DNA reads as TGTGCCAGCAGTTCGGACAGACAGAACTATGGCTACACCTTC. It specifies CASSSDRQNYGYTF. V usage is TRBV2 and J usage is TRBJ1-2; TRBD1 is a possible D gene (6 bases). The V gene's germline CDR1 is SNHLY and CDR2 FYNNEI. The CDR3 covers 14 residues. Trimming stripped 5 bases from V and 2 bases from J, with 12 bases between.